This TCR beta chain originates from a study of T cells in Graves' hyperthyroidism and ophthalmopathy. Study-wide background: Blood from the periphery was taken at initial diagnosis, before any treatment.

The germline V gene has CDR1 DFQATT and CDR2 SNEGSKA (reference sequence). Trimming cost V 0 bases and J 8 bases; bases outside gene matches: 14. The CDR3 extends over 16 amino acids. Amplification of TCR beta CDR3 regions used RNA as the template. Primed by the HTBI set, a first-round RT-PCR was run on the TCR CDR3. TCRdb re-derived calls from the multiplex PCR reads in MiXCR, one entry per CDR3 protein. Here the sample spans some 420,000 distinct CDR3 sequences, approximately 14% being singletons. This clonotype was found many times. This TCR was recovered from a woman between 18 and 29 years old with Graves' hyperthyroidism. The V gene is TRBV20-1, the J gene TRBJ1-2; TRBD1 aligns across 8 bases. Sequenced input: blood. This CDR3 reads CSARDVLTGGFLGYTF. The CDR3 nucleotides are TGCAGTGCTAGAGATGTCCTTACAGGGGGATTTCTGGGCTACACCTTC.